The present TCR beta chain was sequenced within a study of beta chain features in type 1 diabetes. General observations from the study: TCRB CDR3 length was moderately but significantly reduced in all four CD4+ subsets of Type 1 diabetes patients.

This clone turned up a few times. The antigen is not known. The study reverse transcribed the entire isolated RNA, so it sequenced expressed TCRB transcripts. Assay used: immunoSEQ multiplex PCR; TCRdb lists only in-frame clones, some missing. The sample lists over 20,000 clones; 49% were seen once. This CDR3 is 14 amino acids long. Germline V CDR1 and CDR2: SEHNR, FQNEAQ (reference sequence). V was shortened by 5 bases and J by 5 bases, with 10 bases between the two germline ends. The source material was stem cell memory CD4+ T cells from blood. The sequence was obtained from a man in his thirties or forties with type 1 diabetes. The chain carries TRBV7-9 and TRBJ1-6, with D perhaps matching TRBD1 (5 bases). The CDR3 is CASSPTGNNSPLHF. CDR3 bases: TGTGCCAGCAGCCCCACAGGAAATAATTCACCCCTCCACTTT. The full variable domain, its missing parts supplied by reference TRBV7-9 and TRBJ1-6, is DTGVSQNPRHKITKRGQNVTFRCDPISEHNRLYWYRQTLGQGPEFLTYFQNEAQLEKSRLLSDRFSAERPKGSFSTLEIQRTEQGDSAMYLCASSPTGNNSPLHFGNGTRLTVT.